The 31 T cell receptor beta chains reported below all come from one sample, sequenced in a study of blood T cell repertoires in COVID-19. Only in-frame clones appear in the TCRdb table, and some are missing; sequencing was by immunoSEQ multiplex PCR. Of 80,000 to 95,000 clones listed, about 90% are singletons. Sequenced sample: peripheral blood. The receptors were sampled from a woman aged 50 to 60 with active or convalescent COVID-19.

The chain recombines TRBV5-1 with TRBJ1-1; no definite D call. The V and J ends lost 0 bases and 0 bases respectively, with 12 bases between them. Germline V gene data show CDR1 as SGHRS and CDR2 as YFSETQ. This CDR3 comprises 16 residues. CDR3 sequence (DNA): TGCGCCAGCAGCTTGGGGCTCTCAGGCGTGAACACTGAAGCTTTCTTT. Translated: CASSLGLSGVNTEAFF.

CDR3 coding DNA: TGCAGCGTTGAGTTGGACAGGGATAACTATGGCTACACCTTC. This gives the protein CSVELDRDNYGYTF. The chain uses TRBV29-1 and TRBJ1-2; 8 nucleotides align to TRBD1. V was clipped by 3 bases and J by 1 base; unmatched bases: 4. Germline values: CDR1 SQVTM, CDR2 ANQGSEA. CDR3 length equals 14 residues.

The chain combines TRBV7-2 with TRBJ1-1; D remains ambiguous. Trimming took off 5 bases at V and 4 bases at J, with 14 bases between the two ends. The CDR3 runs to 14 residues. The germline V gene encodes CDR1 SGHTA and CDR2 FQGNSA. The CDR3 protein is CASSQSVRSTEAFF. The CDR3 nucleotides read TGTGCCAGCAGCCAAAGTGTTAGGAGCACTGAAGCTTTCTTT. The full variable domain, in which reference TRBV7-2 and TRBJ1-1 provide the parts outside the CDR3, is GAGVSQSPSNKVTEKGKDVELRCDPISGHTALYWYRQSLGQGLEFLIYFQGNSAPDKSGLPSDRFSAERTGGSVSTLTIQRTQQEDSAVYLCASSQSVRSTEAFFGQGTRLTVV.

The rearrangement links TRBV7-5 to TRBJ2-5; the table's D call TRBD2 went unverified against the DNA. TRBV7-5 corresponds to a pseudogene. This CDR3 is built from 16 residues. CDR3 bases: TGTGTCAGAAGCTTTAGCGGGGGAGGGTGGCAAGAGACCCAGTACTTC. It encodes CVRSFSGGGWQETQYF.

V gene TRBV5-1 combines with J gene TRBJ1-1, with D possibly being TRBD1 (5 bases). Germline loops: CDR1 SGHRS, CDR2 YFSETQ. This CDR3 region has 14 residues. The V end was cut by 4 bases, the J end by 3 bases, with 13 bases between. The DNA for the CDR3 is TGCGCCAGCAGCATAGGGGCCCGGGACACTGAAGCTTTCTTT. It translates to CASSIGARDTEAFF.

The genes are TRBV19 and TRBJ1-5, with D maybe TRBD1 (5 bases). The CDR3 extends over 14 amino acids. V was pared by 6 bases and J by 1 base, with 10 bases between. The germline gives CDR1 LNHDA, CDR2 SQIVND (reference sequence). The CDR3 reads CASRGGMSNQPQHF. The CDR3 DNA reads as TGTGCCAGTAGGGGGGGGATGAGCAATCAGCCCCAGCATTTT. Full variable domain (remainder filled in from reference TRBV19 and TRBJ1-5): DGGITQSPKYLFRKEGQNVTLSCEQNLNHDAMYWYRQDPGQGLRLIYYSQIVNDFQKGDIAEGYSVSREKKESFPLTVTSAQKNPTAFYLCASRGGMSNQPQHFGDGTRLSIL.

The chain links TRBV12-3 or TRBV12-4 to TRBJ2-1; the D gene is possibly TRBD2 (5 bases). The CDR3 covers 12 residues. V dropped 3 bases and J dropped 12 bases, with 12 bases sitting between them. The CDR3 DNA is TGTGCCAGCAGTTTCCGGGATGTTGGGCAGTTCTTC. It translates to CASSFRDVGQFF.

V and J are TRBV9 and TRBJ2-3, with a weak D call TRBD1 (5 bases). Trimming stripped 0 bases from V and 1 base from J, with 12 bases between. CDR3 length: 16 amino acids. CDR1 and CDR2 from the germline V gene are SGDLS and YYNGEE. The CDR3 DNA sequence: TGTGCCAGCAGCGTAGCAGGAATAGGGGGCACAGATACGCAGTATTTT. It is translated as CASSVAGIGGTDTQYF.

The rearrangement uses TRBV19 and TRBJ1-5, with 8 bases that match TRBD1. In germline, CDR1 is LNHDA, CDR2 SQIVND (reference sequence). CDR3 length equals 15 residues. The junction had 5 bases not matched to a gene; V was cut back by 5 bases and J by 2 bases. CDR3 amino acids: CASSEQGVGNQPQHF. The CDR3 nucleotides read TGTGCCAGTAGTGAACAGGGGGTGGGCAATCAGCCCCAGCATTTT. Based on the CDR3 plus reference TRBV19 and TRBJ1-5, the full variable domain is DGGITQSPKYLFRKEGQNVTLSCEQNLNHDAMYWYRQDPGQGLRLIYYSQIVNDFQKGDIAEGYSVSREKKESFPLTVTSAQKNPTAFYLCASSEQGVGNQPQHFGDGTRLSIL.

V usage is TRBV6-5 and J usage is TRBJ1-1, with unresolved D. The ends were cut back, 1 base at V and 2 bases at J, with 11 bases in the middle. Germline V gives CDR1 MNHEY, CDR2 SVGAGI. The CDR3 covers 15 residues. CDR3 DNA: TGTGCCAGCAGTTACTACCCGGGGTCCAACACTGAAGCTTTCTTT. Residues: CASSYYPGSNTEAFF.

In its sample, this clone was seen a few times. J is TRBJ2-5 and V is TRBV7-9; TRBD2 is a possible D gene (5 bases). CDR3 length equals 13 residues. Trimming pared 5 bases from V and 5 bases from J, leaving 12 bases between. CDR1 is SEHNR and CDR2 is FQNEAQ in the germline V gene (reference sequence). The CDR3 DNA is TGTGCCAGCAGCCACGGAGGAGCGGAGACCCAGTACTTC. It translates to CASSHGGAETQYF.

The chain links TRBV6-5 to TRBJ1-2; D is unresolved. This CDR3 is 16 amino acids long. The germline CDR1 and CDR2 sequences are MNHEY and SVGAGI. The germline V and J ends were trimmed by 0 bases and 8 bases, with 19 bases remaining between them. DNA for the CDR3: TGTGCCAGCAGTTACTCGCAGCACAGCTCGACGATAGGCTACACCTTC. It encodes CASSYSQHSSTIGYTF.

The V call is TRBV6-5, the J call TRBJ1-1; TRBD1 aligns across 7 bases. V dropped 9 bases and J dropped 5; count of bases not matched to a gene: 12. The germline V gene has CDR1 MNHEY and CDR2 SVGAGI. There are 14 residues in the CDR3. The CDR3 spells CASQLGGPGTEAFF. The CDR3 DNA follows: TGTGCCAGTCAGTTAGGGGGCCCAGGGACTGAAGCTTTCTTT.

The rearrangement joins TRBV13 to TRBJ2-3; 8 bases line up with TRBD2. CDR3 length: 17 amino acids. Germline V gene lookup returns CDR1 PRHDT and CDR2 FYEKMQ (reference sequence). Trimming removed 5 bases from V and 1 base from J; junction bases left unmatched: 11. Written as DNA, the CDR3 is TGTGCCAGCAGCGGGGACCTTAGCGGGGTTCGCACAGATACGCAGTATTTT. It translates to CASSGDLSGVRTDTQYF.

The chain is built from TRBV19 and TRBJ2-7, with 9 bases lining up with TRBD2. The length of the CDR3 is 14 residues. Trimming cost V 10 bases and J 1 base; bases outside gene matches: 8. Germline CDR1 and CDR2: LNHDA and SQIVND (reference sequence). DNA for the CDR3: TGTGCCACCGCGACAGCGGGGGGTTCCTACGAGCAGTACTTC. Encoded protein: CATATAGGSYEQYF.

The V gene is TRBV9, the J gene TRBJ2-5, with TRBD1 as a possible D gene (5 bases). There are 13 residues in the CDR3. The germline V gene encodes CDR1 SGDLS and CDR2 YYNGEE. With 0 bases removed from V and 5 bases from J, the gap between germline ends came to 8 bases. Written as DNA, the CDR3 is TGTGCCAGCAGCGTAGGGGGCATCGAGACCCAGTACTTC. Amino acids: CASSVGGIETQYF.

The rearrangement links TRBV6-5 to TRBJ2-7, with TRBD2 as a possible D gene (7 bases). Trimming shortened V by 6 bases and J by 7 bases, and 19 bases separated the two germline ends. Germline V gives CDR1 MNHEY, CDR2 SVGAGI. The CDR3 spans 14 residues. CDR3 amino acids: CASSSPGGPGEQYF. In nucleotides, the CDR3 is TGTGCCAGCAGCTCCCCCGGGGGGCCGGGGGAGCAGTACTTC.

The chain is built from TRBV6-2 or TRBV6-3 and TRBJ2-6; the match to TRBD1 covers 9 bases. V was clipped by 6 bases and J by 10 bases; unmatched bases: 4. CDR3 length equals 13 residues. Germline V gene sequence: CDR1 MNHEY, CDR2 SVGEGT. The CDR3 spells CASSDDRGNVLTF. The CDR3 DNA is TGTGCCAGCAGCGACGACAGGGGGAACGTCCTGACTTTC.

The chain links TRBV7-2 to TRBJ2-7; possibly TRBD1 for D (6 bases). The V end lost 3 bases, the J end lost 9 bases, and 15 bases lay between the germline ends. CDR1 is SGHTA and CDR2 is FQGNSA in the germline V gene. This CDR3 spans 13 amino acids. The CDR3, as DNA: TGTGCCAGCAGCTTTATCCCAACACAGGGGCAGTACTTC. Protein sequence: CASSFIPTQGQYF.

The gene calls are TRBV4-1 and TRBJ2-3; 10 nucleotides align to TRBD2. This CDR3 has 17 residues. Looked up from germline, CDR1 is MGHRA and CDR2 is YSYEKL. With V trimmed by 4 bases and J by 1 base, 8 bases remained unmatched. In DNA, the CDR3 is TGCGCCAGCAGCCGCCTAGGGCTAGCGGGGGGCACAGATACGCAGTATTTT. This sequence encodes CASSRLGLAGGTDTQYF.

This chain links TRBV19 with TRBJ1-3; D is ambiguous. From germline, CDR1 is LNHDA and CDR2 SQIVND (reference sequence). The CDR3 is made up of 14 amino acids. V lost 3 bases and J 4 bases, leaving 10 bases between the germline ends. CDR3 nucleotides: TGTGCCAGTAGTATCCAGACTCTGGGAAACACCATATATTTT. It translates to CASSIQTLGNTIYF.

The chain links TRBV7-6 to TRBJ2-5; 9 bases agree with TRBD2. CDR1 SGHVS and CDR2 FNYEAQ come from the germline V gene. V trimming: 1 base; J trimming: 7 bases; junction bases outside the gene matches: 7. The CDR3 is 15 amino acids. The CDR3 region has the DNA TGTGCCAGCAGCTTAGACAGCGGGGGGCCTCCGACCCAGTACTTC. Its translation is CASSLDSGGPPTQYF.

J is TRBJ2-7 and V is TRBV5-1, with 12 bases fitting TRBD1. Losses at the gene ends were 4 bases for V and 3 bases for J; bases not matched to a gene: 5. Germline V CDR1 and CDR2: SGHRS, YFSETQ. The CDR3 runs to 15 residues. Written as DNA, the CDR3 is TGCGCCAGCAGCAACGGGACAGGGGGCCGCTACGAGCAGTACTTC. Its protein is CASSNGTGGRYEQYF.

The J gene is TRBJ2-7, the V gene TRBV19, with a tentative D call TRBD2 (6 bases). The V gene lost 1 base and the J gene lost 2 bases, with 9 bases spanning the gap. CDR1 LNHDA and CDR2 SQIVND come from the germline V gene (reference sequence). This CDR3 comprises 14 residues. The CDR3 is CASSIVGGTYEQYF. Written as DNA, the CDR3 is TGTGCCAGTAGTATAGTAGGAGGGACCTACGAGCAGTACTTC.

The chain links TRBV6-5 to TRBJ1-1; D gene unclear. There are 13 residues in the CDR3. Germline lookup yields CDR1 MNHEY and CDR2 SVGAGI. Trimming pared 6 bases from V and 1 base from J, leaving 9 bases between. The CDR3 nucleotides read TGTGCCAGCAGGAGGCCGGGGAACACTGAAGCTTTCTTT. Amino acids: CASRRPGNTEAFF.

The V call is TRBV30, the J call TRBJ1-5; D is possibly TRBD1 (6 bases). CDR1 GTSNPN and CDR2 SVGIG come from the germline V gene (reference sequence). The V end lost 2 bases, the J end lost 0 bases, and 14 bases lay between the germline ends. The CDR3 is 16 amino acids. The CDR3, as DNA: TGTGCCTGGAGTCCTAAGACAGGAGCTAGCAATCAGCCCCAGCATTTT. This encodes CAWSPKTGASNQPQHF.

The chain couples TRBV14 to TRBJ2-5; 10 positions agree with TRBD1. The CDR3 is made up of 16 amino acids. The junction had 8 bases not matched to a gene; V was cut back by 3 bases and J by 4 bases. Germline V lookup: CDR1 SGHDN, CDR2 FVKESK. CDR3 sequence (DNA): TGTGCCAGCAGCCATCGGGGACAGGGGATACGAGAGACCCAGTACTTC. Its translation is CASSHRGQGIRETQYF. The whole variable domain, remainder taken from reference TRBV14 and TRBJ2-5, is EAGVTQFPSHSVIEKGQTVTLRCDPISGHDNLYWYRRVMGKEIKFLLHFVKESKQDESGMPNNRFLAERTGGTYSTLKVQPAELEDSGVYFCASSHRGQGIRETQYFGPGTRLLVL.

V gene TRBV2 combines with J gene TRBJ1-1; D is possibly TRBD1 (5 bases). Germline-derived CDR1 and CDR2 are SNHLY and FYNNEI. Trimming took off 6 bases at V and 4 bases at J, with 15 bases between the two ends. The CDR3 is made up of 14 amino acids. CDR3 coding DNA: TGTGCCAGCAGAAAACAGGATAGGGTCACTGAAGCTTTCTTT. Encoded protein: CASRKQDRVTEAFF.

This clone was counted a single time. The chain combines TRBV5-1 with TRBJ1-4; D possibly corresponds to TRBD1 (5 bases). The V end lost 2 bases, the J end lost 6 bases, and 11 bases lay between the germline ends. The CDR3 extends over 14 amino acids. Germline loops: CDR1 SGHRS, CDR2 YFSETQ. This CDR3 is CASSFQGQDEKLFF. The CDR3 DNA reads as TGCGCCAGCAGCTTCCAGGGTCAAGATGAAAAACTGTTTTTT.

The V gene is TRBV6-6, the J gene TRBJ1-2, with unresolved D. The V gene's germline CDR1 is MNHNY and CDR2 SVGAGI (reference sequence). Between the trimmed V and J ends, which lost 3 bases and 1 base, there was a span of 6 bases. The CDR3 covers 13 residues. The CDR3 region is CASSYSFNYGYTF. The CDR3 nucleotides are TGTGCCAGCAGTTATAGCTTTAACTATGGCTACACCTTC.

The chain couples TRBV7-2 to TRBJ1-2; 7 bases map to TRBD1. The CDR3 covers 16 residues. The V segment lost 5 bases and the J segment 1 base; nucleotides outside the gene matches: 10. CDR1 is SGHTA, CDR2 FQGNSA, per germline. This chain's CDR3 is CASSPSADRFNYGYTF. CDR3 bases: TGTGCCAGCAGCCCTTCAGCGGACAGGTTTAACTATGGCTACACCTTC.